These 4 T cell receptor beta chains came from one sample sequenced in a study of cytomegalovirus exposure and HLA in healthy donors. Using immunoSEQ multiplex PCR, the repertoire was profiled, and TCRdb retains in-frame clones only, with some absent. The table lists 200,000 or so clones, over 65% of them singletons. Sequencing was performed on PBMCs. These TCRs come from a man younger than 35 in good health and CMV-seropositive.

This clone occurred once. This rearrangement joins TRBV6-1 to TRBJ1-2; TRBD1 matches at 8 bases. The CDR3 runs to 14 residues. Losses at the gene ends were 2 bases for V and 8 bases for J; bases not matched to a gene: 7. Germline CDR1 MNHNS, CDR2 SASEGT. CDR3 sequence: CASSETQGARGYTF. CDR3 bases: TGTGCCAGCAGTGAAACCCAGGGGGCGAGGGGCTACACCTTC.

V gene TRBV9 combines with J gene TRBJ2-2, with D unclear. Germline loops: CDR1 SGDLS, CDR2 YYNGEE. Trimming took 0 bases from V and 7 from J, leaving 4 bases between them. CDR3 length equals 12 residues. CDR3 loop: CASSVGLGELFF. The DNA for the CDR3 is TGTGCCAGCAGCGTAGGGCTCGGGGAGCTGTTTTTT.

The rearrangement joins TRBV11-2 to TRBJ2-7; 7 bases map to TRBD1. Germline values: CDR1 SGHAT, CDR2 FQNNGV. The V segment lost 2 bases and the J segment 2 bases; nucleotides outside the gene matches: 0. The CDR3 contains 13 residues. The chain's CDR3 is CASSLTGAYEQYF. CDR3 nucleotides: TGTGCCAGCAGCTTAACAGGGGCCTACGAGCAGTACTTC.

The V gene is TRBV27, the J gene TRBJ2-7, with 9 nucleotides matching TRBD2. V lost 0 bases to trimming and J lost 5 bases; unmatched junction nucleotides: 5. Per the germline V gene, CDR1 is MNHEY and CDR2 is SMNVEV (reference sequence). This CDR3 has 15 residues. The CDR3 DNA follows: TGTGCCAGCAGTTTATCGCGCGGGAGGGCCGACGAGCAGTACTTC. Translated: CASSLSRGRADEQYF.